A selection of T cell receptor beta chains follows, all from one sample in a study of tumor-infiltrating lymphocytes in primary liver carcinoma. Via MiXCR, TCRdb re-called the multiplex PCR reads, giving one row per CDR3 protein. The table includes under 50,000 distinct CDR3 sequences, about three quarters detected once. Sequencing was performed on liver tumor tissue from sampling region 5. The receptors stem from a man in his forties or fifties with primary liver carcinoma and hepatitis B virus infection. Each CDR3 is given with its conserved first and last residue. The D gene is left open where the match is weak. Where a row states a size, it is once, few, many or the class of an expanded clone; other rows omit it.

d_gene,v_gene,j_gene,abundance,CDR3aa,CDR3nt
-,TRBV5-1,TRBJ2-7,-,CASSLEKAVGHGQYF,TGCGCCAGCAGCTTGGAAAAGGCGGTAGGCCACGGGCAATACTTC
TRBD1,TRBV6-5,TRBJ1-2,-,CASSYRGLGTYGYTF,TGTGCCAGCAGCTATAGGGGGCTTGGCACCTATGGCTACACCTTC
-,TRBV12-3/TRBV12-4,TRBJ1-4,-,CARSTQEATNEKLFF,TGTGCCAGGAGTACACAGGAGGCAACCAATGAAAAACTGTTTTTT
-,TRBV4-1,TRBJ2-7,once,CTGRPGPSSCEQYF,TGCACCGGCAGACCGGGGCCGAGCTCCTGCGAGCAGTACTTC
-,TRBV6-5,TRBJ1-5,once,CASSPRDASHLQHF,TGTGCCAGCAGTCCCCGGGACGCTTCTCACCTCCAGCATTTT
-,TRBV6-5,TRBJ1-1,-,CASSTRDAEAFF,TGTGCCAGCAGCACACGGGATGCTGAAGCTTTCTTT
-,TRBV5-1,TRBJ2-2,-,CASSLWANTGELSF,TGCGCCAGCAGCTTGTGGGCGAACACCGGGGAGCTGTCTTTT
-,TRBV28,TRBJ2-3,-,CACSTRMSTDTQYF,TGTGCCTGCAGTACCCGGATGAGCACAGATACGCAGTATTTT
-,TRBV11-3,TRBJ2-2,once,CASSIRTSGTGEPFF,TGTGCCAGCAGCATTAGGACCTCAGGGACCGGGGAGCCGTTTTTT
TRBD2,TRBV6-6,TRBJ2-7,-,CTSSYSKREWHEQYF,TGTACCAGCAGTTACTCTAAGCGGGAGTGGCACGAGCAGTACTTC
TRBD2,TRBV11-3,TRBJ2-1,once,CASSLDQREAFSSYNELFF,TGTGCCAGCAGTTTAGATCAACGGGAGGCGTTCAGCTCCTACAATGAGCTGTTCTTC
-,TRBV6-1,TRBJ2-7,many,CASSEALGEQYF,TGTGCCAGCAGTGAAGCGCTCGGCGAGCAGTACTTC
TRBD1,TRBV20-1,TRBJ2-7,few,CSATGTGLYEQYF,TGCAGTGCCACGGGGACAGGGCTTTACGAGCAGTACTTC
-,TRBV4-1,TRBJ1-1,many,CASSQGKGEAFF,TGCGCCAGCAGCCAGGGGAAAGGTGAAGCTTTCTTT
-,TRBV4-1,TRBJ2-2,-,CANSQGHGGTGELFF,TGCGCCAACAGCCAAGGTCACGGGGGAACCGGGGAGCTATTTTTT
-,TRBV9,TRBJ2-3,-,CASSVEGSGVNTQYF,TGTGCCAGCAGCGTAGAAGGGTCGGGGGTAAATACGCAGTATTTT
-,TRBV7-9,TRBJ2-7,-,CTSSPSSSYEHYF,TGTACCAGCAGCCCGTCTAGCTCCTACGAGCACTACTTC
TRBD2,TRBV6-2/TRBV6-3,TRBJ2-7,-,CASSTPTGQLAGGSCDQYF,TGTGCCAGCAGTACCCCGACAGGACAACTAGCGGGGGGCTCCTGCGACCAGTACTTC
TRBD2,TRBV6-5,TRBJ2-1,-,CVSRTSGYNKQFF,TGTGTCAGCAGGACTAGCGGATACAATAAGCAGTTCTTC
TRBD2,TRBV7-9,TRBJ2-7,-,CASTTGTSGSEHYF,TGTGCCAGCACCACCGGGACTAGTGGGTCCGAGCATTACTTC
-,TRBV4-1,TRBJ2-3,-,CANSQDQLADTQYF,TGCGCCAACAGCCAAGACCAATTGGCAGATACTCAGTATTTT
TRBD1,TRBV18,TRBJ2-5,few,CASSSWTGVAETQYF,TGTGCCAGCTCATCTTGGACAGGGGTCGCGGAGACCCAGTACTTC
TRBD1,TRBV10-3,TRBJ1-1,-,CAISDDRENTEAFF,TGTGCCATCAGTGATGACAGGGAGAACACTGAAGCTTTCTTT
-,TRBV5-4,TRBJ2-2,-,CASSFPGEGTGEMFF,TGTGCCAGCAGCTTCCCAGGGGAAGGGACCGGGGAGATGTTTTTT
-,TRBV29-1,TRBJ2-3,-,CSVSGWPVGDTQYF,TGCAGCGTGTCGGGATGGCCCGTGGGAGATACGCAGTATTTT
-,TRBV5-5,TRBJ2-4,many,CASSLEAGANIQYF,TGTGCCAGCAGCCTAGAGGCCGGGGCGAACATTCAGTACTTC
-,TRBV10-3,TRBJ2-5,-,CATNWGETQYF,TGTGCCACCAATTGGGGGGAGACCCAGTACTTC
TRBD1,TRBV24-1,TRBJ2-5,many,CATSASLGQGQETQYF,TGTGCCACCAGTGCTTCGTTAGGACAGGGCCAAGAGACCCAGTACTTC
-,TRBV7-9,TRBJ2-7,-,CASSLGFVPGPSGAEQYF,TGTGCCAGCAGCTTAGGTTTTGTACCTGGCCCGTCCGGGGCGGAGCAGTACTTC
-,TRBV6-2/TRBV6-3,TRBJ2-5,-,CANSGGETQYF,TGTGCCAACAGTGGTGGAGAGACACAGTACTTC
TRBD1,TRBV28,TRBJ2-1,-,CVSRLASGTGTTTKEQFF,TGTGTCAGCAGGCTAGCCTCCGGGACAGGAACTACGACAAAAGAGCAGTTCTTC